The present entry profiles one T cell receptor (beta chain) with its context. What it binds is unknown. With 4 bases clipped from V and 3 bases from J, the junction kept 8 bases outside the gene matches. The CDR3 is 15 amino acids. Per germline, CDR1 SGHTA and CDR2 FQGNSA. Clones were read by immunoSEQ multiplex PCR, and TCRdb kept only the in-frame ones, dropping some. The table lists approximately 92,000 clones, approximately 90% of them singletons. This entry comes from a study of T cell responses to AZD1222 COVID-19 vaccine. For the study at large: Pooling of second doses given at about 4 or about 12 weeks was done. General study findings and limits: Two AZD1222 doses significantly raised spike-specific TCR breadth and depth over controls. Mostly white British, mostly female donors; authors suggested clonal diversity may be underestimated. Targeting of unmutated variant regions was reportedly seen in nearly half of spike-specific TCRs.

This chain uses TRBV7-2 with TRBJ1-2; 7 bases agree with TRBD1. Sequencing used peripheral blood, obtained on day 0 of AZD1222 vaccination. The sequence was collected from an adult in good health. CDR3 region: CASSSGQPGDYGYTF. CDR3 coding DNA: TGTGCCAGCAGCTCGGGACAGCCTGGGGACTATGGCTACACCTTC.